The 29 T cell receptor beta chains given below trace back to one sample, sequenced in a study of OX40 agonist ivuxolimab in advanced cancers. Using immunoSEQ multiplex PCR, the repertoire was profiled, and TCRdb retains in-frame clones only, with some absent. The data hold over 45,000 clones, with over 75% observed a single time. The specimen was CD4+ or CD8+ T cells sorted from blood, collected in a trial of the OX40 agonist ivuxolimab. The receptors derive from an adult with an advanced solid tumor such as melanoma, head and neck, liver or kidney cancer.

This clone was picked up a small number of times. J is TRBJ1-5 and V is TRBV28; weak D call: TRBD1 (5 bases). The CDR3 is 12 amino acids. Trimming removed 2 bases at V and 9 bases at J, with 8 bases between. Germline CDR1 MDHEN, CDR2 SYDVKM. The CDR3 reads CASSLRGGPQHF. The DNA of the CDR3 is TGTGCCAGCAGTTTACGGGGCGGGCCCCAGCATTTT.

The J gene is TRBJ1-4, the V gene TRBV28; TRBD1 aligns across 8 bases. CDR1 MDHEN and CDR2 SYDVKM come from the germline V gene. CDR3 length: 15 amino acids. Losses at the gene ends were 4 bases for V and 7 bases for J; bases not matched to a gene: 8. CDR3 DNA: TGTGCCAGCAGTTCCCGGGGACAGGACGGTGAAAAACTGTTTTTT. Translated, it gives CASSSRGQDGEKLFF.

This sequence joins TRBV5-4 and TRBJ1-2; 8 bases agree with TRBD1. The CDR3 covers 15 residues. Germline V CDR1 and CDR2: SGHNT, YYREEE (reference sequence). The J segment lost 7 bases and the V segment lost 5 bases, leaving 13 bases of the junction unmatched. The CDR3 DNA follows: TGTGCCAGCAGTCAAACATCAGGGGGCTTAGGTGGCTACACCTTC. Its protein product is CASSQTSGGLGGYTF.

The chain couples TRBV28 to TRBJ2-5; 7 bases map to TRBD1. The J segment lost 1 base and the V segment lost 6 bases, leaving 5 bases of the junction unmatched. The CDR3 has 14 residues. Germline CDR1 is MDHEN and CDR2 is SYDVKM. CDR3 DNA: TGTGCCAGCAGCCTAAGACAGGGCCAAGAGACCCAGTACTTC. Its translation is CASSLRQGQETQYF.

V is TRBV19 and J is TRBJ2-5, with D maybe TRBD1 (5 bases). The CDR3 length is 15 residues. Germline V gene sequence: CDR1 LNHDA, CDR2 SQIVND (reference sequence). Between the trimmed V and J ends, which lost 10 bases and 5 bases, there was a span of 23 bases. Here the CDR3 reads CATHDAQGAIETQYF. The DNA for the CDR3 is TGTGCCACCCACGACGCCCAAGGGGCGATCGAGACCCAGTACTTC.

V is TRBV10-1 and J is TRBJ2-5; tentative D call: TRBD2 (5 bases). Trimming pared 0 bases from V and 1 base from J, leaving 9 bases between. The CDR3 runs 15 residues. The germline gives CDR1 WNHNN, CDR2 SYGVQD (reference sequence). The CDR3 DNA is TGCGCCAGCAGTGAGTCGACGCGGGTCCAAGAGACCCAGTACTTC. This translates into CASSESTRVQETQYF.

The CDR3 DNA follows: TGTGCCAGCAGTCTCGCGGGGGGAGGCACAGATACGCAGTATTTT. Its translation: CASSLAGGGTDTQYF. The rearrangement links TRBV28 to TRBJ2-3, with TRBD2 matching 8 bases. The CDR3 length is 15 residues. Germline V CDR1 and CDR2: MDHEN, SYDVKM. Trimming at V came to 5 bases and at J to 1 base, leaving 5 bases not matched to a gene.

This chain uses TRBV29-1 with TRBJ1-5; a possible D gene is TRBD1 (6 bases). CDR1 is SQVTM, CDR2 ANQGSEA, per germline. V was shortened by 6 bases and J by 1 base, with 7 bases between the two germline ends. The CDR3 loop spans 12 amino acids. CDR3 in amino acids: CSVQGSNQPQHF. CDR3 in DNA: TGCAGCGTCCAGGGGAGCAATCAGCCCCAGCATTTT.

This clone was counted a single time. The chain combines TRBV28 with TRBJ1-4; D is unresolved. Trimming stripped 2 bases from V and 8 bases from J, with 12 bases between. Germline CDR1 MDHEN, CDR2 SYDVKM. The CDR3 extends over 14 amino acids. The DNA for the CDR3 is TGTGCCAGCAGTTTAGGCGGGGTAGGGGAAAAACTGTTTTTT. Protein product: CASSLGGVGEKLFF.

V usage is TRBV7-2 and J usage is TRBJ1-4, with TRBD1 matching 8 bases. The CDR3 totals 15 residues. With V trimmed by 4 bases and J by 8 bases, 9 bases remained unmatched. Per the germline V gene, CDR1 is SGHTA and CDR2 is FQGNSA. The CDR3 spells CASSSSGGLGEKLFF. The DNA for the CDR3 is TGTGCCAGCAGCTCATCAGGGGGCCTTGGAGAAAAACTGTTTTTT.

V gene TRBV18 combines with J gene TRBJ1-3; no definite D call. Germline CDR1 and CDR2: KGHSH and LQKENI. Trimming removed 0 bases from V and 0 bases from J, with 12 bases in between. The CDR3 covers 17 residues. CDR3 sequence (DNA): TGTGCCAGCTCACCACCCAGTAGAAAGAACTCTGGAAACACCATATATTTT. Encoded protein: CASSPPSRKNSGNTIYF.

The rearrangement links TRBV6-5 to TRBJ1-2; tentatively, D is TRBD1 (5 bases). Per germline, CDR1 MNHEY and CDR2 SVGAGI. V was pared by 6 bases and J by 3 bases, with 17 bases between. The length of the CDR3 is 15 residues. The CDR3: CASSLGHPGDYGYTF. CDR3 in DNA: TGTGCCAGCAGCCTCGGACACCCTGGGGACTATGGCTACACCTTC.

This clone was seen only once. The rearrangement uses TRBV10-1 and TRBJ2-2; 7 bases line up with TRBD1. CDR3 length equals 15 residues. The germline V gene has CDR1 WNHNN and CDR2 SYGVQD (reference sequence). The J segment lost 1 base and the V segment lost 6 bases, leaving 5 bases of the junction unmatched. CDR3 nucleotides: TGCGCCAGCAGGGTTAGGACAGGGAACACCGGGGAGCTGTTTTTT. It is translated as CASRVRTGNTGELFF.

The chain joins TRBV6-1 to TRBJ2-3; 13 nucleotides agree with TRBD2. Germline V lookup: CDR1 MNHNS, CDR2 SASEGT. V lost 4 bases and J lost 3; bases outside the gene matches: 4. CDR3 length equals 16 residues. The chain's CDR3 is CASSVKTSGRTDTQYF. CDR3 bases: TGTGCCAGCAGTGTAAAGACTAGCGGGAGGACAGATACGCAGTATTTT.

This clone is labeled as medium-sized. V is TRBV4-2 and J is TRBJ2-2, with 9 positions matching TRBD1. The CDR3 is 16 amino acids. Germline loops: CDR1 LGHNA, CDR2 YNFKEQ. V trimming: 0 bases; J trimming: 6 bases; junction bases outside the gene matches: 5. CDR3 residues: CASSQDQQGASGELFF. CDR3 nucleotides: TGTGCCAGCAGCCAAGATCAACAGGGGGCGTCCGGGGAGCTGTTTTTT.

The chain couples TRBV27 to TRBJ2-2; 10 nucleotides match TRBD2. The V gene's germline CDR1 is MNHEY and CDR2 SMNVEV (reference sequence). CDR3 length equals 17 residues. V trimming: 5 bases; J trimming: 7 bases; junction bases outside the gene matches: 13. The DNA for the CDR3 is TGTGCCAGCAGTCCGTCCGGGACTAGCGCGGTAGGCGGGGAGCTGTTTTTT. Its translation: CASSPSGTSAVGGELFF.

By share, this clone ranks as medium-sized (0.01 to 0.1%). The chain is built from TRBV19 and TRBJ2-7, with 8 positions matching TRBD2. This CDR3 has 15 residues. Germline loops: CDR1 LNHDA, CDR2 SQIVND (reference sequence). The V gene end was trimmed by 5 bases and the J gene end by 2 bases; junction bases not matched to a gene: 8. The CDR3 sequence: CASSPRGGSTYEQYF. As DNA, the CDR3 is TGTGCCAGTAGTCCCCGCGGGGGGTCAACCTACGAGCAGTACTTC.

The rearrangement uses TRBV5-6 and TRBJ1-1, with no clear D. The CDR3 length is 13 residues. V shed 1 base and J shed 7 bases, with 11 bases lying between them. Germline assignment: CDR1 SGHDT and CDR2 YYEEEE. The CDR3 reads CASSLRQNDEAFF. The DNA for the CDR3 is TGTGCCAGCAGCTTGAGACAAAACGATGAAGCTTTCTTT.

V is TRBV11-3 and J is TRBJ2-1, with 8 nucleotides matching TRBD2. The CDR3 covers 14 residues. Germline trimming cut 5 bases from V and 3 bases from J; bases unmatched to any gene: 3. Germline CDR1 is SGHNT and CDR2 is YENEEA. The DNA of the CDR3 is TGTGCCAGCAGCATGGGACTAGACTACAATGAGCAGTTCTTC. This encodes CASSMGLDYNEQFF.

V usage is TRBV7-1 and J usage is TRBJ2-7; 8 bases line up with TRBD2. TRBV7-1 is an open reading frame, and its role is uncertain. V trimming: 3 bases; J trimming: 2 bases; junction bases outside the gene matches: 3. The CDR3 contains 14 residues. The CDR3 DNA is TGTGCCAGCAGCTCTAGAGCGGGGGCCTACGAGCAGTACTTC. Encoded protein: CASSSRAGAYEQYF.

This clone was recorded only once. The chain has TRBV5-1 and TRBJ2-3; 9 nucleotides match TRBD1. Germline V lookup: CDR1 SGHRS, CDR2 YFSETQ. The CDR3 consists of 13 residues. V lost 7 bases to trimming and J lost 14 bases; unmatched junction nucleotides: 14. The CDR3 region is CASQEPPGQGRYF. As DNA, the CDR3 is TGCGCCAGCCAAGAACCACCGGGACAGGGCCGGTATTTT.

The chain joins TRBV19 to TRBJ2-6; D not certain. V was shortened by 5 bases and J by 2 bases, with 13 bases between the two germline ends. CDR3 length equals 16 residues. The V gene's germline CDR1 is LNHDA and CDR2 SQIVND (reference sequence). CDR3 loop: CASSYRAGAGANVLTF. The CDR3 DNA reads TGTGCCAGTAGTTACCGGGCCGGCGCTGGGGCCAACGTCCTGACTTTC.

V gene TRBV12-5 combines with J gene TRBJ2-2; perhaps TRBD1 as D (6 bases). This CDR3 contains 17 residues. Germline assignment: CDR1 LGHNT and CDR2 FRNRAP. Trimming cost V 3 bases and J 0 bases, with 14 bases left between them. CDR3 nucleotides: TGTGCTAGTGGTTTCTTTGGGGGCCTTTCGAACACCGGGGAGCTGTTTTTT. Translated, it gives CASGFFGGLSNTGELFF.

The chain joins TRBV15 to TRBJ1-4; 7 bases line up with TRBD1. V dropped 5 bases and J dropped 8; count of bases not matched to a gene: 14. Germline V gives CDR1 LNHNV, CDR2 YYDKDF (reference sequence). The CDR3 spans 16 residues. The DNA for the CDR3 is TGTGCCACCAGCCCTCGGCCCAGGGGGGTTTGGGAAAAACTGTTTTTT. Its translation is CATSPRPRGVWEKLFF.

The chain combines TRBV28 with TRBJ1-2; 9 bases match TRBD1. The V gene's germline CDR1 is MDHEN and CDR2 SYDVKM. V lost 5 bases, J lost 1 base, and 8 bases stayed unmatched. The CDR3 covers 16 residues. The CDR3 DNA sequence: TGTGCCAGCAGTGACCCACAGGGGGCGGGTAACTATGGCTACACCTTC. Protein: CASSDPQGAGNYGYTF.

This chain joins TRBV18 and TRBJ2-7; no clear D gene. The CDR3 spans 13 residues. Trimming cost V 3 bases and J 2 bases, with 8 bases left between them. Germline CDR1 and CDR2: KGHSH and LQKENI. In DNA, the CDR3 is TGTGCCAGCTCACCTGCCCTCACCTACGAGCAGTACTTC. This encodes CASSPALTYEQYF. Combining the CDR3 with reference TRBV18 and TRBJ2-7 gives the whole variable domain NAGVMQNPRHLVRRRGQEARLRCSPMKGHSHVYWYRQLPEEGLKFMVYLQKENIIDESGMPKERFSAEFPKEGPSILRIQQVVRGDSAAYFCASSPALTYEQYFGPGTRLTVT.

The rearrangement links TRBV5-6 to TRBJ2-1, with 9 positions matching TRBD2. CDR3 length: 15 residues. With 4 bases clipped from V and 10 bases from J, the junction kept 12 bases outside the gene matches. The germline gives CDR1 SGHDT, CDR2 YYEEEE. The CDR3 spells CASSAPGLASPEQFF. DNA for the CDR3: TGTGCCAGCAGCGCGCCGGGACTAGCAAGCCCAGAGCAGTTCTTC.

This chain uses TRBV5-1 with TRBJ2-1, with TRBD2 matching over 10 bases. The V gene's germline CDR1 is SGHRS and CDR2 YFSETQ. CDR3 length: 15 residues. The junction had 6 bases not matched to a gene; V was cut back by 0 bases and J by 9 bases. As DNA, the CDR3 is TGCGCCAGCAGCTTGGATCTAGCGGGAGTCGGTGAGCAGTTCTTC. Translated: CASSLDLAGVGEQFF.

The rearrangement uses TRBV6-1 and TRBJ2-1; no reliable D call. Germline CDR1 MNHNS, CDR2 SASEGT. V was pared by 6 bases and J by 15 bases, with 18 bases between. CDR3 length: 12 residues. CDR3 region: CASRENPGWRFF. The CDR3 DNA reads TGTGCCAGCAGGGAAAACCCAGGCTGGCGGTTCTTC.